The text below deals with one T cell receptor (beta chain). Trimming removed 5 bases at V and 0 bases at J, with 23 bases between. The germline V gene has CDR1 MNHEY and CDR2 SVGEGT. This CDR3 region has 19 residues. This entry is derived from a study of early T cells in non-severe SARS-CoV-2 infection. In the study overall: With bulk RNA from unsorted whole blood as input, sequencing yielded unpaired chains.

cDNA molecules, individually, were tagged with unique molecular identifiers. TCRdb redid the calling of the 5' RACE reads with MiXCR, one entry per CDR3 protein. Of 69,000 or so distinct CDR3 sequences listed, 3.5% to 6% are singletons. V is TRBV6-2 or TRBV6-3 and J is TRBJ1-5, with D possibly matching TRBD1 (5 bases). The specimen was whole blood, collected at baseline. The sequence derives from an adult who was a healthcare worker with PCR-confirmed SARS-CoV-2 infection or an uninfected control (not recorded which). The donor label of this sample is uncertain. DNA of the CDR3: TGTGCCAGCAGTGACGGGGGGTTCTCCACTGTAAATAGCAATCAGCCCCAGCATTTT. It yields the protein CASSDGGFSTVNSNQPQHF.